These 13 T cell receptor beta chains came from one sample sequenced in a study of cytomegalovirus exposure and HLA in healthy donors. Amplification used 60 Vbeta primers and 13 Jbeta primers. Measured with immunoSEQ multiplex PCR; TCRdb has only the in-frame clones, and not every one. The sample lists tens of thousands of clones, 70% to 80% occurring once. The sequencing sample was made of PBMCs. These receptors were taken from a female donor in good health and CMV-seronegative.

V is TRBV7-2 and J is TRBJ1-6; a possible D gene is TRBD1 (5 bases). The CDR3 sequence is 15 residues long. Per the germline V gene, CDR1 is SGHTA and CDR2 is FQGNSA. V shed 0 bases and J shed 7 bases, with 10 bases lying between them. Here the CDR3 DNA reads TGTGCCAGCAGCTTAGCGTGGGGGAGGAATTCACCCCTCCACTTT. Its protein is CASSLAWGRNSPLHF.

J is TRBJ2-7 and V is TRBV15; 11 bases fit TRBD1. Trimming cost V 1 base and J 9 bases; bases outside gene matches: 5. CDR3 length: 14 amino acids. Germline V gives CDR1 LNHNV, CDR2 YYDKDF (reference sequence). The CDR3 DNA follows: TGTGCCACCAGCAGAGTTGGACAGGGGGCTGGGCAGTACTTC. It codes for CATSRVGQGAGQYF.

The V and J genes are TRBV25-1 and TRBJ2-1; D is undetermined. This CDR3 has 18 amino acids. CDR1 and CDR2 from the germline V gene are MGHDK and SYGVNS. V was shortened by 5 bases and J by 5 bases, with 25 bases between the two germline ends. The CDR3 reads CASSPLPQAGPRHNEQFF. The CDR3 DNA follows: TGTGCCAGCAGTCCCCTTCCCCAGGCTGGGCCTCGGCACAATGAGCAGTTCTTC. The full variable domain, with the rest looked up from reference TRBV25-1 and TRBJ2-1, is EADIYQTPRYLVIGTGKKITLECSQTMGHDKMYWYQQDPGMELHLIHYSYGVNSTEKGDLSSESTVSRIRTEHFPLTLESARPSHTSQYLCASSPLPQAGPRHNEQFFGPGTRLTVL.

The chain employs TRBV10-1 and TRBJ1-1; no reliable D call. This CDR3 has 13 residues. Trimming removed 10 bases at V and 3 bases at J, with 15 bases between. CDR1 is WNHNN, CDR2 SYGVQD, per germline (reference sequence). In DNA, the CDR3 is TGCGCCAAAGACTCGGCGCCCGACACTGAAGCTTTCTTT. The encoded protein is CAKDSAPDTEAFF.

This clone came up once. The chain employs TRBV11-2 and TRBJ1-1; 8 bases align to TRBD1. Looked up from germline, CDR1 is SGHAT and CDR2 is FQNNGV. Unmatched junction bases numbered 11, after V lost 4 bases and J lost 7 bases. The CDR3 is 15 residues long. CDR3 bases: TGTGCCAGCAGCTCAATGACGGACAGGGTTATTGAAGCTTTCTTT. Translating it yields CASSSMTDRVIEAFF. The full variable domain, rest sourced from reference TRBV11-2 and TRBJ1-1, is EAGVAQSPRYKIIEKRQSVAFWCNPISGHATLYWYQQILGQGPKLLIQFQNNGVVDDSQLPKDRFSAERLKGVDSTLKIQPAKLEDSAVYLCASSSMTDRVIEAFFGQGTRLTVV.

The rearrangement links TRBV27 to TRBJ2-2, with 8 bases matching TRBD1. With 5 bases clipped from V and 3 bases from J, the junction kept 8 bases outside the gene matches. Germline V CDR1 and CDR2: MNHEY, SMNVEV (reference sequence). The CDR3 spans 16 residues. The CDR3 loop reads CASSARQGTDTGELFF. In DNA, the CDR3 is TGTGCCAGCAGTGCAAGACAGGGGACGGACACCGGGGAGCTGTTTTTT.

This clone has only one observation. This chain uses TRBV4-2 with TRBJ2-3, with 10 bases identical to TRBD2. Per the germline V gene, CDR1 is LGHNA and CDR2 is YNFKEQ. The CDR3 is 17 residues long. V dropped 1 base and J dropped 2; count of bases not matched to a gene: 6. Here the CDR3 reads CASSQGVAGGLTDTQYF. The CDR3 DNA sequence: TGTGCCAGCAGCCAAGGTGTAGCGGGGGGCCTCACAGATACGCAGTATTTT.

V usage is TRBV5-8 and J usage is TRBJ2-4, with TRBD2 as a possible D gene (7 bases). The CDR3 length is 14 residues. V lost 1 base and J lost 6, with 11 bases in between. CDR1 and CDR2 from the germline V gene are SGHTS and YDEGEE. The CDR3 loop reads CASSLFGGPNIQYF. CDR3 coding DNA: TGTGCCAGCAGCTTGTTCGGGGGGCCAAACATTCAGTACTTC.

Details on this clone: One end of the junction varies from germline; a read error may be responsible. V usage is TRBV7-9 and J usage is TRBJ2-5; perhaps TRBD1 as D (6 bases). CDR1 is SEHNR, CDR2 FQNEAQ, per germline (reference sequence). This CDR3 is built from 16 residues. The CDR3 DNA reads as TGTTCCAGCAGCCCCCCTCTCGGGACAAGCGAAGAGACCCAGTACTTC. Translation: CSSSPPLGTSEETQYF.

V is TRBV6-1 and J is TRBJ1-4, with TRBD1 identical over 9 bases. V was pared by 2 bases and J by 0 bases, with 1 base of the junction left unmatched. This CDR3 region has 16 residues. The germline gives CDR1 MNHNS, CDR2 SASEGT. The CDR3 here is CASSEYRGPTNEKLFF. The DNA for the CDR3 is TGTGCCAGCAGTGAATACAGGGGGCCAACTAATGAAAAACTGTTTTTT.

The chain uses TRBV7-3 and TRBJ2-5; TRBD1 is a possible D gene (7 bases). Germline V CDR1 and CDR2: SGHTA, FQGTGA. This CDR3 is 15 amino acids long. V shed 3 bases and J shed 9 bases, with 20 bases lying between them. The CDR3 sequence is CASSFGLGSRGPQYF. The CDR3 nucleotides read TGTGCCAGCAGCTTCGGACTCGGGAGTAGGGGGCCCCAGTACTTC.

V gene TRBV21-1 combines with J gene TRBJ1-5. TRBV21-1 is a known pseudogene. The CDR3 consists of 21 residues. CDR3 amino acids: CASSKAKEPSKFCGENQPQHF. The CDR3 nucleotides read TGTGCCAGCAGCAAAGCGAAGGAACCGTCGAAATTTTGCGGGGAAAATCAGCCCCAGCATTTT.

In its sample, this clone was seen a few times. The CDR3: CASRPDGSEAPYEQYF. The CDR3 DNA is TGTGCCAGCCGACCCGACGGTAGCGAGGCCCCCTACGAGCAGTACTTC. V gene TRBV2 combines with J gene TRBJ2-7; maybe TRBD2 (5 bases). CDR1 and CDR2 (germline): SNHLY, FYNNEI. This CDR3 has 16 residues. Trimming shortened V by 8 bases and J by 2 bases, and 22 bases separated the two germline ends.